Below are 15 T cell receptor beta chains sequenced from a single sample in a study of monozygotic twins with cystic fibrosis. The repertoire was sequenced with immunoSEQ multiplex PCR; TCRdb's copy has only in-frame clones and lacks some. Among just over 35,000 clones, about 93% were seen once, and the ten largest hold approximately 0.19%. Sequencing was carried out using blood. The receptors derive from a boy between 2 and 10 years old with cystic fibrosis.

The V call is TRBV6-6, the J call TRBJ1-1; D unclear. V was pared by 5 bases and J by 10 bases, with 8 bases between. Germline CDR1 and CDR2: MNHNY and SVGAGI (reference sequence). This CDR3 spans 10 amino acids. CDR3 sequence reads: CASSRQRAFF. The CDR3 nucleotides read TGTGCCAGCAGTCGCCAGCGAGCTTTCTTT.

The genes are TRBV19 and TRBJ1-6, with D hard to call. The CDR3 is 15 residues long. Trimming removed 4 bases at V and 10 bases at J, with 17 bases between. CDR1 is LNHDA and CDR2 is SQIVND in the germline V gene (reference sequence). The CDR3 sequence is CASSTGSTRGSPLHF. The CDR3 coding sequence is TGTGCCAGTAGTACGGGCTCCACCAGAGGGTCACCCCTCCACTTT.

The J gene is TRBJ1-1, the V gene TRBV4-3; a possible D gene is TRBD1 (5 bases). CDR1 LGHNA and CDR2 YSLEER come from the germline V gene. Between the trimmed V and J ends, which lost 3 bases and 4 bases, there was a span of 15 bases. This CDR3 spans 15 amino acids. As DNA, the CDR3 is TGCGCCAGCAGCCAGGAACAGGCTCGGGGCACTGAAGCTTTCTTT. It encodes CASSQEQARGTEAFF.

This rearrangement joins TRBV9 to TRBJ1-2; 8 nucleotides align to TRBD1. The CDR3 has 14 residues. The germline V gene encodes CDR1 SGDLS and CDR2 YYNGEE. V lost 3 bases, J lost 6 bases, and 7 bases stayed unmatched. This chain's CDR3 is CASSAGQGRDGYTF. CDR3 nucleotides: TGTGCCAGCAGCGCAGGACAGGGCCGGGATGGCTACACCTTC.

V gene TRBV6-6 combines with J gene TRBJ1-4; 8 bases match TRBD1. The CDR3 has 12 residues. Looked up from germline, CDR1 is MNHNY and CDR2 is SVGAGI (reference sequence). Germline trimming cut 11 bases from V and 7 bases from J; bases unmatched to any gene: 6. The CDR3 reads CAGGQGGEKLFF. CDR3 in DNA: TGTGCCGGCGGACAGGGAGGTGAAAAACTGTTTTTT.

The rearrangement links TRBV9 to TRBJ2-3; 8 nucleotides agree with TRBD1. V gave up 0 bases and J gave up 7 bases; unmatched junction bases: 7. Germline assignment: CDR1 SGDLS and CDR2 YYNGEE. The CDR3 extends over 15 amino acids. The DNA of the CDR3 is TGTGCCAGCAGCGTAGTAGGAGACAGGGGTTATACGCAGTATTTT. It is translated as CASSVVGDRGYTQYF. Full variable domain (outside the CDR3, taken from reference TRBV9 and TRBJ2-3): DSGVTQTPKHLITATGQRVTLRCSPRSGDLSVYWYQQSLDQGLQFLIQYYNGEERAKGNILERFSAQQFPDLHSELNLSSLELGDSALYFCASSVVGDRGYTQYFGPGTRLTVL.

The gene calls are TRBV19 and TRBJ1-6; D ambiguous. The ends were cut back, 5 bases at V and 8 bases at J, with 10 bases in the middle. The CDR3 has 13 residues. From germline, CDR1 is LNHDA and CDR2 SQIVND (reference sequence). The CDR3: CASSPESDSPLHF. CDR3 DNA sequence: TGTGCCAGTAGTCCCGAGTCTGATTCACCCCTCCACTTT.

This clone was detected once. J is TRBJ1-2 and V is TRBV7-3; TRBD1 might be the D (6 bases). Trimming shortened V by 0 bases and J by 6 bases, and 11 bases separated the two germline ends. The V gene's germline CDR1 is SGHTA and CDR2 FQGTGA. The CDR3 length is 14 residues. DNA for the CDR3: TGTGCCAGCAGCTTAACCAGGGGCGCGGATGGCTACACCTTC. Translating gives CASSLTRGADGYTF.

CDR3 in amino acids: CASSIGAGTASSYEQYF. The DNA for the CDR3 is TGTGCCAGTAGTATAGGGGCCGGGACGGCGAGCTCCTACGAGCAGTACTTC. V is TRBV19 and J is TRBJ2-7; either TRBD1 or TRBD2 may supply D (5 bases each). The CDR3 extends over 17 amino acids. V lost 1 base and J 0 bases, leaving 16 bases between the germline ends. Per germline, CDR1 LNHDA and CDR2 SQIVND (reference sequence).

The chain is built from TRBV25-1 and TRBJ2-5; D might be TRBD2 (7 bases). In germline, CDR1 is MGHDK, CDR2 SYGVNS. Trimming took 2 bases from V and 5 from J, leaving 15 bases between them. The CDR3 consists of 15 residues. CDR3 DNA: TGTGCCAGCAGTGAAGGGGTAGGGGGGGGTGAGACCCAGTACTTC. Its protein is CASSEGVGGGETQYF.

V gene TRBV10-3 combines with J gene TRBJ1-1; TRBD1 might be the D (6 bases). Germline assignment: CDR1 ENHRY and CDR2 SYGVKD. V was trimmed by 4 bases and J by 0 bases, leaving 12 bases between them. This CDR3 is built from 15 residues. The CDR3 nucleotides read TGTGCCATCAGTGTTACAGGGACGGTGAACACTGAAGCTTTCTTT. Protein product: CAISVTGTVNTEAFF.

This chain joins TRBV27 and TRBJ2-7; D assignment may be TRBD1 or TRBD2 (5 bases each). CDR3 length equals 14 residues. Between the trimmed V and J ends, which lost 6 bases and 1 base, there was a span of 13 bases. Germline V gives CDR1 MNHEY, CDR2 SMNVEV (reference sequence). The CDR3 DNA is TGTGCCAGCAGCCCCAGGGACGGTTCCTACGAGCAGTACTTC. Translated: CASSPRDGSYEQYF.

The chain employs TRBV5-8 and TRBJ1-4, with TRBD1 as a possible D gene (5 bases). Germline-derived CDR1 and CDR2 are SGHTS and YDEGEE. The CDR3 is 14 amino acids. Trimming took 6 bases from V and 3 from J, leaving 12 bases between them. CDR3 protein: CASNSGGANEKLFF. CDR3 sequence (DNA): TGTGCCAGCAACTCGGGGGGTGCTAATGAAAAACTGTTTTTT.

This rearrangement joins TRBV27 to TRBJ1-2; TRBD1 matches 10 bases. Unmatched junction bases numbered 17, after V lost 6 bases and J lost 7 bases. Germline loops: CDR1 MNHEY, CDR2 SMNVEV (reference sequence). The CDR3 sequence is 17 residues long. This chain's CDR3 is CASSGDYAGQGFSGYTF. The CDR3 DNA sequence: TGTGCCAGCAGCGGGGATTATGCGGGACAGGGGTTCTCTGGCTACACCTTC.

The V gene is TRBV7-9, the J gene TRBJ2-5; D uncertain. Trimming left V 7 bases short and J 3 bases short, with 12 bases between. This CDR3 is 13 amino acids long. Germline CDR1 SEHNR, CDR2 FQNEAQ (reference sequence). CDR3 sequence reads: CASTPGVEETQYF. As DNA, the CDR3 is TGTGCCAGCACCCCGGGTGTTGAAGAGACCCAGTACTTC.